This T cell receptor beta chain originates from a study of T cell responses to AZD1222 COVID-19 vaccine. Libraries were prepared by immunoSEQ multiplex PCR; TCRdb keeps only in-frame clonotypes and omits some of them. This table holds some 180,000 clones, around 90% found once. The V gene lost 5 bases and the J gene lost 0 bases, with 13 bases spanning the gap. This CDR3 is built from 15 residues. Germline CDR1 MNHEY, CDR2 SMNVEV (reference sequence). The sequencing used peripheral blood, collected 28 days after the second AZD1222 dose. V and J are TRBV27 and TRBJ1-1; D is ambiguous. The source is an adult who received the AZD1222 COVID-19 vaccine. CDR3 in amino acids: CASSLASSLNTEAFF. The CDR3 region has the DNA TGTGCCAGCAGTCTAGCCAGTAGTTTGAACACTGAAGCTTTCTTT.